This TCR beta chain is drawn from a study of CD8 T cells in ankylosing spondylitis. General study points: One TCR beta motif, made up of under ten highly homologous variants, appeared characteristic of ankylosing spondylitis blood.

This clonotype was observed at least ten times. The antigen is undetermined. Making the TCR beta libraries involved quantitative 5'-RACE with molecular barcodes. TCRdb reanalysed the 5' RACE reads using MiXCR and keeps one entry per CDR3 protein. This table has approximately 220,000 distinct CDR3 sequences, approximately 24% appearing once. The junction had 14 bases not matched to a gene; V was cut back by 8 bases and J by 7 bases. CDR3 length equals 15 residues. Germline lookup yields CDR1 MNHNS and CDR2 SASEGT. Sequences were obtained from blood, either unsorted or a sorted T cell fraction (not recorded which). The TCR comes from a male donor with ankylosing spondylitis or in good health (not recorded which). The V call is TRBV6-1, the J call TRBJ2-7, with 10 bases identical to TRBD2. Here the CDR3 DNA reads TGTGCCAGCCCTCCGGGGCCTAGCGGGAGCGGAGAGCAGTACTTC. Encoded protein: CASPPGPSGSGEQYF.